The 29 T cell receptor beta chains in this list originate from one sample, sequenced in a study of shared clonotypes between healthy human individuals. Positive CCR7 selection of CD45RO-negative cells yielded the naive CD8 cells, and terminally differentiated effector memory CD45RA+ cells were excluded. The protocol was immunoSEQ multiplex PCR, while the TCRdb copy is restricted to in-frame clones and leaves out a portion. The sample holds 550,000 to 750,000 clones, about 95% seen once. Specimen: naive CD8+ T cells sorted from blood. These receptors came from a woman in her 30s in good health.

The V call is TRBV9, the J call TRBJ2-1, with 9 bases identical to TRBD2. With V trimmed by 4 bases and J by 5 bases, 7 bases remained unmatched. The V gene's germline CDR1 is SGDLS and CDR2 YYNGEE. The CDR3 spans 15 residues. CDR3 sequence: CASSFSGRPDNEQFF. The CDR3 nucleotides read TGTGCCAGCAGCTTTAGCGGGAGACCCGACAATGAGCAGTTCTTC.

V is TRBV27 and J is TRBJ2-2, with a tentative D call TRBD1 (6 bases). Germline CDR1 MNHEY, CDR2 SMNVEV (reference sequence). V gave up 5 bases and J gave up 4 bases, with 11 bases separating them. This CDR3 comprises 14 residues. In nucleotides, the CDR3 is TGTGCCAGCAGTGACAGGTTGAGCACCGGGGAGCTGTTTTTT. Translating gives CASSDRLSTGELFF.

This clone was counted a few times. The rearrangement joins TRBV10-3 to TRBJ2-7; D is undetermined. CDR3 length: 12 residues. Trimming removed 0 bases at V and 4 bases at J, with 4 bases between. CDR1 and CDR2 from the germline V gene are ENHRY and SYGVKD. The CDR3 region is CAISESWYEQYF. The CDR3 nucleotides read TGTGCCATCAGTGAGTCCTGGTACGAGCAGTACTTC.

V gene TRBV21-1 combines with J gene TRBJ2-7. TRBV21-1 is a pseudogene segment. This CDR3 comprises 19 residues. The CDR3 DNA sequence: TGTGCCAGCAGCAAACCGCCCAGCCGCAGAGACCTTAAACGCTACGAGCAGTACTTC. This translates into CASSKPPSRRDLKRYEQYF.

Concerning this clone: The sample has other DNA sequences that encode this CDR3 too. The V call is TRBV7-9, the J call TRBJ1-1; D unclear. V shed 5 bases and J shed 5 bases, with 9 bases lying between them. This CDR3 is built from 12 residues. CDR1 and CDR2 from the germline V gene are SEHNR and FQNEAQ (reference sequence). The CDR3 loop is CASSPLGTEAFF. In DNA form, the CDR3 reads TGTGCCAGCAGCCCACTAGGGACTGAAGCTTTCTTT.

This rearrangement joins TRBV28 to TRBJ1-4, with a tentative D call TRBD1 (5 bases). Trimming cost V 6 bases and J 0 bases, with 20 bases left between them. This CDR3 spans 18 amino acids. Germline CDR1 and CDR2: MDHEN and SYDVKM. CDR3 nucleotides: TGTGCCAGCAGAACAATAGACAGCTTAGCTGCAACTAATGAAAAACTGTTTTTT. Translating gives CASRTIDSLAATNEKLFF.

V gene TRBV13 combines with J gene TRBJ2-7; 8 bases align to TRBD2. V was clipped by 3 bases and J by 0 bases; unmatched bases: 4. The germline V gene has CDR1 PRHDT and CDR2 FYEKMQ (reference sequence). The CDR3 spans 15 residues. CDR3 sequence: CASSFTSGASYEQYF. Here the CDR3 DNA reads TGTGCCAGCAGCTTTACTAGCGGCGCCTCCTACGAGCAGTACTTC.

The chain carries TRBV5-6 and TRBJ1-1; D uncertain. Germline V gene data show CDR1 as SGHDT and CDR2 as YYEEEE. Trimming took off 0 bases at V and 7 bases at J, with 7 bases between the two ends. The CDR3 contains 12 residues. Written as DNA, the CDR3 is TGTGCCAGCAGCTTGGTCGGCGGTGAAGCTTTCTTT. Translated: CASSLVGGEAFF.

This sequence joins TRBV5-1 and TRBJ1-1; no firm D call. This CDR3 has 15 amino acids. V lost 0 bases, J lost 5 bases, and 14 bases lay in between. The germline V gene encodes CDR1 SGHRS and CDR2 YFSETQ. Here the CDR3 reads CASSLELGMGTEAFF. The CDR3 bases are TGCGCCAGCAGCTTGGAGCTGGGGATGGGGACTGAAGCTTTCTTT.

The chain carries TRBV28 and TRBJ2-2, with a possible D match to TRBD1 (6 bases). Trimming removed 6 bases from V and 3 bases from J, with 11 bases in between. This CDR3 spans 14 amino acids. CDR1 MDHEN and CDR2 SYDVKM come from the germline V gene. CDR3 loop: CASRPGQYTGELFF. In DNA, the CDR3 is TGTGCCAGCAGGCCTGGACAGTACACCGGGGAGCTGTTTTTT.

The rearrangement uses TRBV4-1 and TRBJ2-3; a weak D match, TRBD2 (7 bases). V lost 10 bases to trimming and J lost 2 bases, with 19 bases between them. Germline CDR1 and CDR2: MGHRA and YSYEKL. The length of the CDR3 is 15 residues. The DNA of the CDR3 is TGCGCCACCAGATACAGGGAGGGCCTCACAGATACGCAGTATTTT. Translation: CATRYREGLTDTQYF.

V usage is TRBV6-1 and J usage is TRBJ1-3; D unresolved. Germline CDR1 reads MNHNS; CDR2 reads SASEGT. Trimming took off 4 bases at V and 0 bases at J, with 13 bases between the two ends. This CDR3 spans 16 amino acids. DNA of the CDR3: TGTGCCAGCAGTGTATTTGAAATTCTCTCTGGAAACACCATATATTTT. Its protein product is CASSVFEILSGNTIYF.

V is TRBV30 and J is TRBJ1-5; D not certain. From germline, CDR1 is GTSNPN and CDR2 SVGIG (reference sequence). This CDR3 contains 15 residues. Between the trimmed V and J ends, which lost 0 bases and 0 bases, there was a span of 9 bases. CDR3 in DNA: TGTGCCTGGAGTGTAGGGTCAGTTAGCAATCAGCCCCAGCATTTT. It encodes CAWSVGSVSNQPQHF.

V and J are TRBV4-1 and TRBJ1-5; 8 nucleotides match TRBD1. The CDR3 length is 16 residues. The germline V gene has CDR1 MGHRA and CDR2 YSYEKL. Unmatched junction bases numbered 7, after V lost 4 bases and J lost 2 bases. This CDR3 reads CASSLGTGERNQPQHF. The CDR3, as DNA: TGCGCCAGCAGCCTTGGGACAGGCGAACGCAATCAGCCCCAGCATTTT.

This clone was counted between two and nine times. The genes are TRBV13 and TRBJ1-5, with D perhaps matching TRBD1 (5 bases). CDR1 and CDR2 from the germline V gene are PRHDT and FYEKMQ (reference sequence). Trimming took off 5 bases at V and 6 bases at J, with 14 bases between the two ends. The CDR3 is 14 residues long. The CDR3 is CASSLGDAGQPQHF. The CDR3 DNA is TGTGCCAGCAGCCTGGGGGACGCCGGTCAGCCCCAGCATTTT.

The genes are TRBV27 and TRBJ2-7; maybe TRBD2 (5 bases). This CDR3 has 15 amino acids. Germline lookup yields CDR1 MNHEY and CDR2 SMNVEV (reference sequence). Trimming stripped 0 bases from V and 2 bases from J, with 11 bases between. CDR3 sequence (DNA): TGTGCCAGCAGTTTATCCGGGAACCCTGCCTACGAGCAGTACTTC. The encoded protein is CASSLSGNPAYEQYF.

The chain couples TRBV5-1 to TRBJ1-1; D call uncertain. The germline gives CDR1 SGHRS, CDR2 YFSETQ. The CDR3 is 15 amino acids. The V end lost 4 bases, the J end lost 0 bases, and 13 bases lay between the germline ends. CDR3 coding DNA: TGCGCCAGCAGCGTGGAATCGTTCATGAACACTGAAGCTTTCTTT. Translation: CASSVESFMNTEAFF. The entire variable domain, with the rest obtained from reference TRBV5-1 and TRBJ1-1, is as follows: KAGVTQTPRYLIKTRGQQVTLSCSPISGHRSVSWYQQTPGQGLQFLFEYFSETQRNKGNFPGRFSGRQFSNSRSEMNVSTLELGDSALYLCASSVESFMNTEAFFGQGTRLTVV.

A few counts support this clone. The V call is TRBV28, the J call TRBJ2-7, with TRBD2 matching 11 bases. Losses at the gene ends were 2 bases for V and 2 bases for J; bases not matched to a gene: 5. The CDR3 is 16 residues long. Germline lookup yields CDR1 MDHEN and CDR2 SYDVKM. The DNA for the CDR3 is TGTGCCAGCAGTTTACTAGCGGGAGGCAACCCCTACGAGCAGTACTTC. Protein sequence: CASSLLAGGNPYEQYF.

The CDR3 bases are TGCGCCAGCAGCCCGGACACTAGCTCCTACAATGAGCAGTTCTTC. Protein product: CASSPDTSSYNEQFF. The chain joins TRBV4-1 to TRBJ2-1; D is perhaps TRBD1 or TRBD2 (5 bases each). Germline CDR1 is MGHRA and CDR2 is YSYEKL. CDR3 length: 15 amino acids. The V gene lost 4 bases and the J gene lost 0 bases, with 10 bases spanning the gap.

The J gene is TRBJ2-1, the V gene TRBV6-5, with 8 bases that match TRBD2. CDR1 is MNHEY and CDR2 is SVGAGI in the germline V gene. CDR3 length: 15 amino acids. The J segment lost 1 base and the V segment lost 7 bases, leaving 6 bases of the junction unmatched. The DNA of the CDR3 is TGTGCCAGCACCACCTTAGCGGGATCCTACAATGAGCAGTTCTTC. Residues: CASTTLAGSYNEQFF.

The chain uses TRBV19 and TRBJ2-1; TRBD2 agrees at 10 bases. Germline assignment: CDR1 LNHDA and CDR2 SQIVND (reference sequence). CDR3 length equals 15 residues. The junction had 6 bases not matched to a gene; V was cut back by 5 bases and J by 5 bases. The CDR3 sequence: CASSPRAGGHNEQFF. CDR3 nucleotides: TGTGCCAGTAGTCCAAGAGCGGGAGGGCACAATGAGCAGTTCTTC.

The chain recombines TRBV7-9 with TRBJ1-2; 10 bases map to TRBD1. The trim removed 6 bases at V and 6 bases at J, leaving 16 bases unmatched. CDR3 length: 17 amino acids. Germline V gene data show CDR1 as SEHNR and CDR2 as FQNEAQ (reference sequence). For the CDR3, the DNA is TGTGCCAGCAGGGATAGCACTCCGGGACAGGGGTTCGATGGCTACACCTTC. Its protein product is CASRDSTPGQGFDGYTF.

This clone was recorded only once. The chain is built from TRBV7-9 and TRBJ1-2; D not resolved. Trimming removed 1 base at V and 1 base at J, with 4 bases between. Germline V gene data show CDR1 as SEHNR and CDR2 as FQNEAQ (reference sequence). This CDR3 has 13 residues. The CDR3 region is CASSLEYNYGYTF. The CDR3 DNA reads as TGTGCCAGCAGCTTAGAGTATAACTATGGCTACACCTTC.

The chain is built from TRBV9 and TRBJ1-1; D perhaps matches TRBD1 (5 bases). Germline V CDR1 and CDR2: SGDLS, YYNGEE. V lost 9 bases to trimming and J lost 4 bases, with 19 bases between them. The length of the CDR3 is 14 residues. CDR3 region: CATSKEGRVTEAFF. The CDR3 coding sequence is TGTGCCACTTCGAAGGAGGGGAGGGTCACTGAAGCTTTCTTT.

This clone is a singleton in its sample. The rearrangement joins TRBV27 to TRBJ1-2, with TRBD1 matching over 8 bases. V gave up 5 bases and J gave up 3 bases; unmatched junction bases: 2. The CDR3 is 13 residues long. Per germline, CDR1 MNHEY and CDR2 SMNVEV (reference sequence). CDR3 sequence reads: CASSQDRDYGYTF. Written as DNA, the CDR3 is TGTGCCAGCAGTCAGGACAGGGACTATGGCTACACCTTC.

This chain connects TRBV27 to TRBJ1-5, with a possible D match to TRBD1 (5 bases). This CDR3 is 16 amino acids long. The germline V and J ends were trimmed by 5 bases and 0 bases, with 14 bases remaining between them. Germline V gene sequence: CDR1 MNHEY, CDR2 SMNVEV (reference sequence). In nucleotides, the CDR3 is TGTGCCAGCAGTCCATCCACAGGTGATAGCAATCAGCCCCAGCATTTT. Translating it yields CASSPSTGDSNQPQHF.

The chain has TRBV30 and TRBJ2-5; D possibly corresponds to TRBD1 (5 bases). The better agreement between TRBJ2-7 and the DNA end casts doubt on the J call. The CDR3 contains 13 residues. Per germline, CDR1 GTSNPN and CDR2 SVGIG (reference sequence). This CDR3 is CAWSFSNRNEQYF. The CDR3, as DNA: TGTGCCTGGAGTTTCAGCAACAGGAACGAGCAGTACTTC.

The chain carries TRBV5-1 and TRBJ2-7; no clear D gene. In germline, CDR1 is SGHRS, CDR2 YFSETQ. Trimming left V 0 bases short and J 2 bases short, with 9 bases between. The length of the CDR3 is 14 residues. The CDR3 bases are TGCGCCAGCAGCTTGGTTCCGGAAACCTACGAGCAGTACTTC. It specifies CASSLVPETYEQYF.

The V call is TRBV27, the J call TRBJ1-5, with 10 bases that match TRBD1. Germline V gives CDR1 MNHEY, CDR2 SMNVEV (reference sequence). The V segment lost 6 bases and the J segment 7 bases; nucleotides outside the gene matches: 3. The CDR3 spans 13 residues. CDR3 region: CASSWDRGQPQHF. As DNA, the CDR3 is TGTGCCAGCAGCTGGGACAGGGGCCAGCCCCAGCATTTT.